A single sample is the source of the 14 T cell receptor beta chains below, sequenced in a study of shared clonotypes between healthy human individuals. Profiling relied on immunoSEQ multiplex PCR, and the TCRdb table lists in-frame clones only, not all of them. Among roughly 480,000 clones listed, about 80% were seen once. What was sequenced was PBMCs. The receptors were gathered from a woman aged 40 to 49 in good health. Some clones in this sample may be carry-over from other donors' samples.

This clone has a handful of counts. The rearrangement links TRBV18 to TRBJ2-3; 9 bases map to TRBD1. With V trimmed by 0 bases and J by 5 bases, 18 bases remained unmatched. This CDR3 contains 20 residues. Germline V CDR1 and CDR2: KGHSH, LQKENI. The CDR3: CASSPPYRDREGYDRDTQYF. CDR3 coding DNA: TGTGCCAGCTCACCACCCTACCGGGACAGGGAGGGTTACGACAGAGATACGCAGTATTTT.

The chain carries TRBV12-5 and TRBJ2-1; D might be TRBD1 (5 bases). Trimming cost V 5 bases and J 3 bases, with 8 bases left between them. CDR3 size: 13 residues. Germline loops: CDR1 LGHNT, CDR2 FRNRAP. The CDR3 reads CASGDDSYNEQFF. CDR3 DNA sequence: TGTGCTAGTGGTGACGACAGCTACAATGAGCAGTTCTTC.

This CDR3 is CASSALAANFNEQFF. The CDR3 bases are TGTGCCAGCAGCGCCCTAGCGGCCAACTTCAATGAGCAGTTCTTC. The chain has TRBV9 and TRBJ2-1, with 7 bases aligning to TRBD2. Trimming at V came to 3 bases and at J to 6 bases, leaving 9 bases not matched to a gene. Germline V gene data show CDR1 as SGDLS and CDR2 as YYNGEE. This CDR3 has 15 amino acids.

The V gene is TRBV20-1, the J gene TRBJ2-1; D call uncertain. The germline gives CDR1 DFQATT, CDR2 SNEGSKA (reference sequence). Trimming removed 3 bases from V and 6 bases from J, with 3 bases in between. This CDR3 comprises 10 residues. CDR3 region: CSASANEQFF. The CDR3 nucleotides are TGCAGTGCTAGCGCCAATGAGCAGTTCTTC.

The V call is TRBV2, the J call TRBJ2-2; 8 bases match TRBD2. CDR1 and CDR2 (germline): SNHLY, FYNNEI. CDR3 length equals 13 residues. The J segment lost 9 bases and the V segment lost 6 bases, leaving 6 bases of the junction unmatched. This chain's CDR3 is CASSPERERELFF. The CDR3 nucleotides are TGTGCCAGCAGCCCGGAGCGGGAGAGGGAGCTGTTTTTT.

This chain connects TRBV11-1 to TRBJ2-1; 8 bases align to TRBD2. The CDR3 has 14 residues. Losses at the gene ends were 4 bases for V and 6 bases for J; bases not matched to a gene: 5. CDR1 is SGHAT and CDR2 is FQDESV in the germline V gene (reference sequence). The CDR3 DNA is TGTGCCAGCAGCTCTCAGCGGGAGTTCAATGAGCAGTTCTTC. Its translation is CASSSQREFNEQFF.

This clone was recorded at least ten times. The V call is TRBV6-4, the J call TRBJ2-3; 9 nucleotides agree with TRBD2. Germline CDR1 reads MRHNA; CDR2 reads SNTAGT. V lost 3 bases, J lost 4 bases, and 8 bases stayed unmatched. The CDR3 runs to 16 residues. CDR3 protein: CASSEIAGDKSDTQYF. The CDR3 nucleotides read TGTGCCAGCAGTGAAATAGCGGGAGATAAATCAGATACGCAGTATTTT.

This chain uses TRBV5-1 with TRBJ2-3; 9 nucleotides line up with TRBD1. The length of the CDR3 is 15 residues. With 6 bases clipped from V and 3 bases from J, the junction kept 8 bases outside the gene matches. CDR1 and CDR2 (germline): SGHRS, YFSETQ. In DNA form, the CDR3 reads TGCGCCAGCACCCGGACAGGGGAAGGTACAGATACGCAGTATTTT. This sequence encodes CASTRTGEGTDTQYF.

The CDR3: CASSKVRAEAFF. The CDR3 DNA is TGTGCCAGCAGCAAAGTCAGGGCTGAAGCTTTCTTT. This chain uses TRBV21-1 with TRBJ1-1; the table calls TRBD1, which could not be checked here. TRBV21-1 is shown as a pseudogene. The CDR3 is 12 amino acids.

This chain joins TRBV28 and TRBJ1-2; no reliable D call. CDR1 MDHEN and CDR2 SYDVKM come from the germline V gene. V lost 6 bases and J 0 bases, leaving 8 bases between the germline ends. This CDR3 spans 13 amino acids. CDR3 sequence (DNA): TGTGCCAGCAGCCGGGCAGCTAACTATGGCTACACCTTC. Translated: CASSRAANYGYTF.

This chain uses TRBV9 with TRBJ2-3; D is uncertain. Germline loops: CDR1 SGDLS, CDR2 YYNGEE. Trimming cost V 2 bases and J 4 bases, with 14 bases left between them. The CDR3 consists of 15 residues. This CDR3 reads CASSVPLSRADTQYF. The CDR3 DNA reads TGTGCCAGCAGCGTCCCCCTGTCCCGGGCAGATACGCAGTATTTT.

This clone turned up a few times. The chain links TRBV28 to TRBJ2-7; no reliable D call. This CDR3 region has 13 residues. V lost 3 bases, J lost 2 bases, and 8 bases lay in between. Germline CDR1 MDHEN, CDR2 SYDVKM. The CDR3 spells CASSFPGPYEQYF. The CDR3 DNA is TGTGCCAGCAGTTTCCCCGGACCCTACGAGCAGTACTTC.

This CDR3 is CASSPPTGVDNEQFF. The CDR3, as DNA: TGTGCCAGCAGCCCGCCAACAGGGGTGGACAATGAGCAGTTCTTC. The V call is TRBV11-3, the J call TRBJ2-1; 7 bases align to TRBD1. After removal of 5 bases from V and 5 bases from J, the junction contained 9 bases not matched to a gene. The CDR3 consists of 15 residues. Germline CDR1 reads SGHNT; CDR2 reads YENEEA. Full variable domain (remainder filled in from reference TRBV11-3 and TRBJ2-1): EAGVVQSPRYKIIEKKQPVAFWCNPISGHNTLYWYLQNLGQGPELLIRYENEEAVDDSQLPKDRFSAERLKGVDSTLKIQPAELGDSAVYLCASSPPTGVDNEQFFGPGTRLTVL.

As to this clone: Additional DNA sequences in this sample encode the identical CDR3. The V and J genes are TRBV6-5 and TRBJ1-3; 7 bases map to TRBD1. Germline assignment: CDR1 MNHEY and CDR2 SVGAGI. Trimming at V came to 0 bases and at J to 4 bases, leaving 3 bases not matched to a gene. CDR3 size: 15 residues. The CDR3 DNA reads TGTGCCAGCAGTTACTCCGGGACAGCAGGAAACACCATATATTTT. Protein sequence: CASSYSGTAGNTIYF.